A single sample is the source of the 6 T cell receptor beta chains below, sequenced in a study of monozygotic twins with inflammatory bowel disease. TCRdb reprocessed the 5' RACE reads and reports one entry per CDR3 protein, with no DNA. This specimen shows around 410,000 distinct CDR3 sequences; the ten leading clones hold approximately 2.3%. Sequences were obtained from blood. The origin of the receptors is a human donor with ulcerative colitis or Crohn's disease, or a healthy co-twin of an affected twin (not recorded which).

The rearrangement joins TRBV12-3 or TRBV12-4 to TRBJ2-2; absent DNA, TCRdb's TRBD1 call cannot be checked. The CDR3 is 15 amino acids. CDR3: CASNTGGVRTGELFF.

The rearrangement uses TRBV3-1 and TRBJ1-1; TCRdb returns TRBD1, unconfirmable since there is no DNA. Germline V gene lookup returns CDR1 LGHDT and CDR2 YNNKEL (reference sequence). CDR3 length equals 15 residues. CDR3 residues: CASSQADRRNTEAFF.

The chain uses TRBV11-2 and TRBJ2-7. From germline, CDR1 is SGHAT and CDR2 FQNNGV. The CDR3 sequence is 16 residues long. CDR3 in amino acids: CASSLDLAVSSYEQYF. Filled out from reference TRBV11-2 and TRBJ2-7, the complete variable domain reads EAGVAQSPRYKIIEKRQSVAFWCNPISGHATLYWYQQILGQGPKLLIQFQNNGVVDDSQLPKDRFSAERLKGVDSTLKIQPAKLEDSAVYLCASSLDLAVSSYEQYFGPGTRLTVT.

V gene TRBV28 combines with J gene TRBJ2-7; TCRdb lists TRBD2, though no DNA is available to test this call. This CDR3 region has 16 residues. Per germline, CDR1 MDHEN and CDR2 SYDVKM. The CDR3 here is CASRGGSGLAGDEQYF.

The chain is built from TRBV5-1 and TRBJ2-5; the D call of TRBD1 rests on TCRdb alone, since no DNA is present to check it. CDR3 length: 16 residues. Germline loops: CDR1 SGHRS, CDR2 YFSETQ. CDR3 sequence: CASSSPDRDNQETQYF.

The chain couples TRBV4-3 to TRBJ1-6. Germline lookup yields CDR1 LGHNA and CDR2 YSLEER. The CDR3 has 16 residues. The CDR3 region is CASSQDFGTLGIPLHF.